This is a list of T cell receptor beta chains from one sample in a study of cytomegalovirus exposure and HLA in healthy donors. Sequenced by immunoSEQ multiplex PCR; TCRdb stores in-frame clones only, minus some. The sample yields 65,000 or so clones, 62% seen once. Sample: PBMCs. The receptors were gathered from a man aged 30-40 years in good health and CMV-seronegative. The conserved cysteine and the conserved F or W are not part of the CDR3 here. Fields, in order: CDR3 protein, D gene, V gene, J gene. A D gene is named only where the DNA matches it firmly.

CDR3 protein: ASSLRVGKDEKLF
D gene: -
V gene: TRBV7-9
J gene: TRBJ1-4

CDR3 protein: AGRTGRGTEAF
D gene: TRBD1
V gene: TRBV2
J gene: TRBJ1-1

CDR3 protein: ASSLVGGVGYNEQF
D gene: -
V gene: TRBV5-6
J gene: TRBJ2-1

CDR3 protein: AISARAGRTGNTIY
D gene: -
V gene: TRBV10-3
J gene: TRBJ1-3

CDR3 protein: ASSSGTSMNTEAF
D gene: -
V gene: TRBV5-1
J gene: TRBJ1-1

CDR3 protein: ASSLGTGVLVNSPLH
D gene: TRBD1
V gene: TRBV5-4
J gene: TRBJ1-6

CDR3 protein: ASSAGVRSYEQY
D gene: TRBD2
V gene: TRBV18
J gene: TRBJ2-7

CDR3 protein: ASSEAGPNYGYT
D gene: -
V gene: TRBV7-9
J gene: TRBJ1-2

CDR3 protein: ASRQATGVTNQPQH
D gene: TRBD1
V gene: TRBV2
J gene: TRBJ1-5

CDR3 protein: ASSPQGSGELF
D gene: -
V gene: TRBV2
J gene: TRBJ2-2

CDR3 protein: ASSDPDRVNEKLF
D gene: TRBD1
V gene: TRBV6-1
J gene: TRBJ1-4

CDR3 protein: ASSKGLAGGSYEQY
D gene: TRBD2
V gene: TRBV6-1
J gene: TRBJ2-7

CDR3 protein: ATSENFGGLTEAF
D gene: -
V gene: TRBV15
J gene: TRBJ1-1

CDR3 protein: ATSRDVGAGNTIY
D gene: -
V gene: TRBV15
J gene: TRBJ1-3

CDR3 protein: ASSSGQGFGYT
D gene: TRBD1
V gene: TRBV27
J gene: TRBJ1-2

CDR3 protein: ASSVQGAADTQY
D gene: TRBD1
V gene: TRBV25-1
J gene: TRBJ2-3

CDR3 protein: ASSILPDSYTEAF
D gene: -
V gene: TRBV6-1
J gene: TRBJ1-1

CDR3 protein: SVGTSGGRYEQY
D gene: TRBD2
V gene: TRBV29-1
J gene: TRBJ2-7

CDR3 protein: AWSPGTSGPETQY
D gene: TRBD2
V gene: TRBV30
J gene: TRBJ2-5

CDR3 protein: ASSVGGGAYETQY
D gene: TRBD2
V gene: TRBV9
J gene: TRBJ2-5

CDR3 protein: AWSRSGNQPQH
D gene: -
V gene: TRBV30
J gene: TRBJ1-5

CDR3 protein: ASTGHLLRANVLT
D gene: -
V gene: TRBV30
J gene: TRBJ2-6

CDR3 protein: ASSLAASTSGPNEQF
D gene: TRBD2
V gene: TRBV5-1
J gene: TRBJ2-1

CDR3 protein: ASRRLGGQSNQPQH
D gene: -
V gene: TRBV2
J gene: TRBJ1-5

CDR3 protein: ASSLGTGEGYT
D gene: TRBD1
V gene: TRBV7-6
J gene: TRBJ1-2

CDR3 protein: ASSPHGVGGTEAF
D gene: -
V gene: TRBV7-8
J gene: TRBJ1-1

CDR3 protein: ASSLDSMNTEAF
D gene: -
V gene: TRBV6-5
J gene: TRBJ1-1

CDR3 protein: ASSRLDGTANTGELF
D gene: TRBD1
V gene: TRBV7-9
J gene: TRBJ2-2

CDR3 protein: ASSLRKGGDLAEAF
D gene: -
V gene: TRBV7-3
J gene: TRBJ1-1

CDR3 protein: ASSRQEKETQY
D gene: -
V gene: TRBV18
J gene: TRBJ2-5

CDR3 protein: ATSAGSSGSPLH
D gene: -
V gene: TRBV9
J gene: TRBJ1-6

CDR3 protein: ARGEGQGPNEKLF
D gene: TRBD1
V gene: TRBV30
J gene: TRBJ1-4

CDR3 protein: ASRGKGETQY
D gene: TRBD1
V gene: TRBV2
J gene: TRBJ2-5

CDR3 protein: ASSAKSSGATDTQY
D gene: TRBD2
V gene: TRBV6-1
J gene: TRBJ2-3

CDR3 protein: SVEEILATDTQY
D gene: -
V gene: TRBV29-1
J gene: TRBJ2-3

CDR3 protein: ASSVEGAKNYGYT
D gene: -
V gene: TRBV9
J gene: TRBJ1-2

CDR3 protein: ASRGTPYEETQY
D gene: -
V gene: TRBV5-1
J gene: TRBJ2-5

CDR3 protein: ASSDHRENYGYT
D gene: -
V gene: TRBV9
J gene: TRBJ1-2

CDR3 protein: ASGFTGGMETQY
D gene: TRBD1
V gene: TRBV12-5
J gene: TRBJ2-5

CDR3 protein: ASSRTGYEQY
D gene: -
V gene: TRBV11-2
J gene: TRBJ2-7

CDR3 protein: ASSLGAGGPSRETQY
D gene: TRBD2
V gene: TRBV7-9
J gene: TRBJ2-5

CDR3 protein: ASSLGGGVDRYT
D gene: -
V gene: TRBV7-2
J gene: TRBJ1-2

CDR3 protein: ASSGGGTVRRVQPQH
D gene: -
V gene: TRBV6-1
J gene: TRBJ1-5

CDR3 protein: ASSLTGVSTGELF
D gene: TRBD1
V gene: TRBV11-2
J gene: TRBJ2-2

CDR3 protein: AALKDRSGNQPQH
D gene: TRBD1
V gene: TRBV2
J gene: TRBJ1-5

CDR3 protein: ASRSGGGYGYT
D gene: TRBD1
V gene: TRBV5-1
J gene: TRBJ1-2

CDR3 protein: ASSQETSVRKTGELF
D gene: TRBD2
V gene: TRBV4-2
J gene: TRBJ2-2

CDR3 protein: AIRTERHNSPLH
D gene: -
V gene: TRBV10-3
J gene: TRBJ1-6

CDR3 protein: ASSYHLGQNYNEQF
D gene: TRBD1
V gene: TRBV6-5
J gene: TRBJ2-1

CDR3 protein: ASSFGLAVNQETQY
D gene: TRBD2
V gene: TRBV7-9
J gene: TRBJ2-5

CDR3 protein: ASSSGGETEAF
D gene: -
V gene: TRBV6-5
J gene: TRBJ1-1

CDR3 protein: ASSPRWTGELF
D gene: -
V gene: TRBV19
J gene: TRBJ2-2

CDR3 protein: ASSGADYGYT
D gene: -
V gene: TRBV5-1
J gene: TRBJ1-2

CDR3 protein: ASSIPSSYNEQF
D gene: -
V gene: TRBV7-9
J gene: TRBJ2-1

CDR3 protein: ASSVTDGYYEQY
D gene: -
V gene: TRBV9
J gene: TRBJ2-7